Shown below are 7 T cell receptor beta chains from a single sample sequenced in a study of T cell responses to AZD1222 COVID-19 vaccine (dated by TCRdb to the early 2020s). The time point label, read with the paper, signifies: baseline before first vaccination. Libraries were constructed by the immunoSEQ multiplex PCR assay. TCRdb stores this immuneACCESS table with in-frame sequences only. Part of the clones is absent; in the studies checked, under half of the shortfall reflects unresolved V genes, and no reason is known for the rest. The sample table contains roughly 76,000 clones; only one count was recorded for roughly 90% of them. The ten largest clones represent 2% to 2.5% of the sample. Material: peripheral blood, obtained on day 0 of AZD1222 vaccination. Source of these receptors: an adult in good health.

J is TRBJ2-7 and V is TRBV27; TRBD1 aligns across 8 bases. The trim removed 6 bases at V and 0 bases at J, leaving 4 bases unmatched. Germline V CDR1 and CDR2: MNHEY, SMNVEV (reference sequence). There are 14 residues in the CDR3. DNA of the CDR3: TGTGCCAGCAGGAGGACAGGGAGCTCCTACGAGCAGTACTTC. It codes for CASRRTGSSYEQYF.

The rearrangement links TRBV19 to TRBJ1-2; 12 bases match TRBD1. The CDR3 loop spans 21 amino acids. Trimming removed 4 bases from V and 2 bases from J; junction bases left unmatched: 20. Germline CDR1 and CDR2: LNHDA and SQIVND (reference sequence). This CDR3 is CASSTPYFTGTGGGLNYGYTF. The CDR3 region has the DNA TGTGCCAGTAGTACGCCATACTTTACCGGGACAGGGGGCGGTTTAAACTATGGCTACACCTTC.

The chain joins TRBV2 to TRBJ2-2; perhaps D is TRBD1 or TRBD2 (6 bases each). Germline loops: CDR1 SNHLY, CDR2 FYNNEI. Trimming removed 5 bases from V and 7 bases from J, with 17 bases in between. CDR3 size: 15 residues. The CDR3: CASSRSGEAGGELFF. For the CDR3, the DNA is TGTGCCAGCAGTAGATCAGGGGAGGCAGGCGGGGAGCTGTTTTTT.

This rearrangement joins TRBV5-6 to TRBJ2-7; D gene unclear. Germline CDR1 SGHDT, CDR2 YYEEEE. V was trimmed by 4 bases and J by 7 bases, leaving 9 bases between them. The CDR3 loop spans 11 amino acids. The CDR3 reads CASSAIGEQYF. The CDR3 region has the DNA TGTGCCAGCAGCGCGATCGGGGAGCAGTACTTC.

V gene TRBV7-9 combines with J gene TRBJ1-6, with a tentative D call TRBD1 (6 bases). Germline lookup yields CDR1 SEHNR and CDR2 FQNEAQ (reference sequence). The CDR3 is 14 amino acids. Trimming took off 3 bases at V and 8 bases at J, with 11 bases between the two ends. The CDR3 DNA sequence: TGTGCCAGCAGCTTTGGGGGGCTAGATTCACCCCTCCACTTT. Translated, it gives CASSFGGLDSPLHF. The full variable domain, in which reference TRBV7-9 and TRBJ1-6 provide the parts outside the CDR3, is DTGVSQNPRHKITKRGQNVTFRCDPISEHNRLYWYRQTLGQGPEFLTYFQNEAQLEKSRLLSDRFSAERPKGSFSTLEIQRTEQGDSAMYLCASSFGGLDSPLHFGNGTRLTVT.

This chain joins TRBV18 and TRBJ2-7; D uncertain. Germline assignment: CDR1 KGHSH and CDR2 LQKENI. Trimming stripped 5 bases from V and 1 base from J, with 18 bases between. The CDR3 has 16 residues. This chain's CDR3 is CASSSGLTKYSYEQYF. The CDR3 DNA follows: TGTGCCAGCTCATCGGGTCTTACTAAATATTCCTACGAGCAGTACTTC.

This clone was detected a few times. The chain combines TRBV15 with TRBJ2-7; D is possibly TRBD1 (6 bases). V lost 5 bases, J lost 0 bases, and 17 bases lay in between. Germline CDR1 and CDR2: LNHNV and YYDKDF (reference sequence). The length of the CDR3 is 16 residues. The CDR3 is CATSPGAGAVSYEQYF. CDR3 nucleotides: TGTGCCACCAGCCCAGGTGCAGGGGCCGTCTCCTACGAGCAGTACTTC.